The rows below give T cell receptor beta chains drawn from one sample of a study of cytomegalovirus exposure and HLA in healthy donors. The repertoire was sequenced with immunoSEQ multiplex PCR; TCRdb's copy has only in-frame clones and lacks some. The repertoire holds approximately 120,000 clones, 75% to 90% seen once, with about 6.7% in the top ten. Sequences were obtained from PBMCs. The receptors stem from a young woman in good health and CMV-seropositive. The CDR3 runs from the conserved cysteine through the conserved F or W. The D gene is left open where the match is weak. Expanded clones are given a class, and other clones once, few, many or no size at all.

d_gene | abundance | j_gene | v_gene | CDR3nt | CDR3aa
TRBD2 | . | TRBJ2-1 | TRBV29-1 | TGCAGCGTTAGTCTAGCGGGGCGTGAGCAGTTCTTC | CSVSLAGREQFF
TRBD2 | . | TRBJ2-5 | TRBV28 | TGTGCCAGCAGTTTAGGAGTGGCGGGAGGCCAAGAGACCCAGTACTTC | CASSLGVAGGQETQYF
. | few | TRBJ2-5 | TRBV5-1 | TGCGCCAGCAGCTTGCTTGCATCAGGAGAGACCCAGTACTTC | CASSLLASGETQYF
. | . | TRBJ1-3 | TRBV7-3 | TGTGCCAGCAGCGACTACATTGGAAACACCATATATTTT | CASSDYIGNTIYF
TRBD1 | . | TRBJ1-3 | TRBV19 | TGTGCCAGTACTACGGCGACAGGGGGCTCCTCTGGAAACACCATATATTTT | CASTTATGGSSGNTIYF
. | . | TRBJ1-2 | TRBV29-1 | TGCAGCGTTGTGGACCTGGGGGGACGGGGTGGCTACACCTTC | CSVVDLGGRGGYTF
. | . | TRBJ1-2 | TRBV5-1 | TGCGCCAGCAGCTTGTGGCAGAATCCTAACTATGGCTACACCTTC | CASSLWQNPNYGYTF
. | . | TRBJ1-2 | TRBV10-3 | TGTGCCATCGAGGGGGGGGACTATGGCTACACCTTC | CAIEGGDYGYTF
TRBD2 | . | TRBJ2-3 | TRBV25-1 | TGTGCCAGCAGTGGGTCGGCTAGCGGGGGGGAATCGAGGCAGTATTTT | CASSGSASGGESRQYF
. | . | TRBJ1-1 | TRBV13 | TGTGCCAGCAGCTTAGGCCTTAGGAACACTGAAGCTTTCTTT | CASSLGLRNTEAFF